The 30 T cell receptor beta chains presented below share a single source sample, sequenced in a study of blood T cell repertoires in COVID-19. Libraries were prepared by immunoSEQ multiplex PCR; TCRdb keeps only in-frame clonotypes and omits some of them. The sample holds about 190,000 clones, about 75% seen once. The sequencing input was peripheral blood. Receptors originate from a woman in her seventies with acute or convalescent COVID-19.

J is TRBJ1-3 and V is TRBV2; possibly TRBD1 for D (5 bases). The CDR3 loop spans 15 amino acids. Germline V gene data show CDR1 as SNHLY and CDR2 as FYNNEI. V lost 3 bases and J 1 base, leaving 10 bases between the germline ends. CDR3 residues: CASSDGQGSGNTIYF. The CDR3, as DNA: TGTGCCAGCAGTGATGGGCAGGGTTCTGGAAACACCATATATTTT.

The chain has TRBV19 and TRBJ1-1, with D possibly matching TRBD1 (5 bases). The CDR3 loop spans 16 amino acids. From germline, CDR1 is LNHDA and CDR2 SQIVND (reference sequence). V lost 2 bases and J 0 bases, leaving 13 bases between the germline ends. In DNA form, the CDR3 reads TGTGCCAGTAGTATATGGGCGGACACAGTGAACACTGAAGCTTTCTTT. Translation gives CASSIWADTVNTEAFF. Combining the CDR3 with reference TRBV19 and TRBJ1-1 gives the whole variable domain DGGITQSPKYLFRKEGQNVTLSCEQNLNHDAMYWYRQDPGQGLRLIYYSQIVNDFQKGDIAEGYSVSREKKESFPLTVTSAQKNPTAFYLCASSIWADTVNTEAFFGQGTRLTVV.

The CDR3 DNA reads as TGTGCCAGCAGCCCCGTCCGACTAGCGGGCTACGAGCAGTACTTC. Protein sequence: CASSPVRLAGYEQYF. V gene TRBV11-2 combines with J gene TRBJ2-7; 10 bases match TRBD2. With V trimmed by 5 bases and J by 3 bases, 7 bases remained unmatched. The CDR3 consists of 15 residues. CDR1 SGHAT and CDR2 FQNNGV come from the germline V gene.

The chain has TRBV5-1 and TRBJ1-5, with D perhaps TRBD1 (5 bases). Per the germline V gene, CDR1 is SGHRS and CDR2 is YFSETQ. The CDR3 sequence is 15 residues long. The germline V and J ends were trimmed by 4 bases and 2 bases, with 13 bases remaining between them. CDR3 residues: CASSATGGGNQPQHF. The CDR3 DNA reads TGCGCCAGCAGCGCAACGGGGGGGGGCAATCAGCCCCAGCATTTT.

The DNA of the CDR3 is TGCAGCGTTGTAAAAGGGACTGGCACTGAAGCTTTCTTT. Protein sequence: CSVVKGTGTEAFF. V is TRBV29-1 and J is TRBJ1-1; maybe TRBD1 (5 bases). Germline CDR1 reads SQVTM; CDR2 reads ANQGSEA. Trimming shortened V by 4 bases and J by 4 bases, and 13 bases separated the two germline ends. The CDR3 sequence is 13 residues long.

This clone showed up just a few times. The chain employs TRBV9 and TRBJ2-7; tentatively, D is TRBD2 (6 bases). V gave up 3 bases and J gave up 3 bases, with 16 bases separating them. This CDR3 is 15 amino acids long. CDR1 and CDR2 (germline): SGDLS, YYNGEE. Here the CDR3 reads CASSGHAGTGYEQYF. CDR3 coding DNA: TGTGCCAGCAGCGGGCATGCGGGGACTGGCTACGAGCAGTACTTC. Filled out from reference TRBV9 and TRBJ2-7, the complete variable domain reads DSGVTQTPKHLITATGQRVTLRCSPRSGDLSVYWYQQSLDQGLQFLIQYYNGEERAKGNILERFSAQQFPDLHSELNLSSLELGDSALYFCASSGHAGTGYEQYFGPGTRLTVT.

The CDR3 protein is CSVGSRRADTQYF. CDR3 nucleotide sequence: TGCAGCGTTGGGAGCCGCCGCGCGGATACGCAGTATTTT. The J gene is TRBJ2-3, the V gene TRBV29-1, with D hard to call. The CDR3 length is 13 residues. CDR1 SQVTM and CDR2 ANQGSEA come from the germline V gene. The ends were cut back, 4 bases at V and 6 bases at J, with 14 bases in the middle.

The chain joins TRBV7-3 to TRBJ2-2; no clear D gene. The CDR3 is made up of 13 amino acids. The V end lost 3 bases, the J end lost 2 bases, and 4 bases lay between the germline ends. Germline CDR1 reads SGHTA; CDR2 reads FQGTGA. CDR3 residues: CASSFLNTGELFF. The CDR3 DNA follows: TGTGCCAGCAGCTTCCTTAACACCGGGGAGCTGTTTTTT.

This clone was seen once. For the CDR3, the DNA is TGTGCCAGCAGTGGACAGATCACAGATACGCAGTATTTT. Encoded protein: CASSGQITDTQYF. The rearrangement links TRBV2 to TRBJ2-3; D is possibly TRBD1 (5 bases). CDR1 SNHLY and CDR2 FYNNEI come from the germline V gene. Trimming cost V 4 bases and J 2 bases, with 7 bases left between them. The CDR3 contains 13 residues. Supplemented by reference TRBV2 and TRBJ2-3, the full variable domain reads EPEVTQTPSHQVTQMGQEVILRCVPISNHLYFYWYRQILGQKVEFLVSFYNNEISEKSEIFDDQFSVERPDGSNFTLKIRSTKLEDSAMYFCASSGQITDTQYFGPGTRLTVL.

This chain links TRBV29-1 with TRBJ1-1; 8 positions match TRBD1. The germline V gene encodes CDR1 SQVTM and CDR2 ANQGSEA. V was clipped by 6 bases and J by 3 bases; unmatched bases: 6. The CDR3 is 13 amino acids. The chain's CDR3 is CSVDRGIHTEAFF. CDR3 coding DNA: TGCAGCGTAGACAGGGGAATCCACACTGAAGCTTTCTTT.

This chain links TRBV24-1 with TRBJ2-3; TRBD1 is a possible D gene (6 bases). Germline V lookup: CDR1 KGHDR, CDR2 SFDVKD. V was shortened by 4 bases and J by 6 bases, with 19 bases between the two germline ends. The CDR3 runs 16 residues. CDR3 in amino acids: CATSDARTTGLDTQYF. In DNA, the CDR3 is TGTGCCACCAGTGACGCCCGTACCACAGGGTTGGATACGCAGTATTTT.

This rearrangement joins TRBV5-1 to TRBJ1-2, with a weak D call TRBD1 (6 bases). The CDR3 consists of 15 residues. Germline values: CDR1 SGHRS, CDR2 YFSETQ. V lost 0 bases and J 0 bases, leaving 9 bases between the germline ends. The CDR3 sequence: CASSLGTAPNYGYTF. CDR3 in DNA: TGCGCCAGCAGCTTGGGGACAGCGCCTAACTATGGCTACACCTTC.

The rearrangement joins TRBV7-2 to TRBJ2-6; D possibly corresponds to TRBD1 (5 bases). This CDR3 comprises 15 residues. Germline assignment: CDR1 SGHTA and CDR2 FQGNSA. Trimming cost V 1 base and J 2 bases, with 6 bases left between them. The CDR3 nucleotides are TGTGCCAGCAGCTTAGTAGGGGCTGGGGCCAACGTCCTGACTTTC. It is translated as CASSLVGAGANVLTF.

The gene calls are TRBV30 and TRBJ1-3; 7 nucleotides line up with TRBD1. Germline-derived CDR1 and CDR2 are GTSNPN and SVGIG (reference sequence). The CDR3 extends over 14 amino acids. J was trimmed by 0 bases and V by 6 bases; bases with no gene match: 5. The CDR3 DNA reads TGTGCCTGTAATCGGGACAGCTCTGGAAACACCATATATTTT. Residues: CACNRDSSGNTIYF.

This rearrangement joins TRBV4-1 to TRBJ2-3, with 10 bases that match TRBD1. V lost 4 bases and J lost 7; bases outside the gene matches: 8. The CDR3 extends over 15 amino acids. CDR1 MGHRA and CDR2 YSYEKL come from the germline V gene. CDR3 sequence: CASSRMTGGWNTQYF. The CDR3, as DNA: TGCGCCAGCAGCCGAATGACAGGGGGCTGGAATACGCAGTATTTT.

This CDR3 is CATSRERIAGVAEQFF. The CDR3 DNA follows: TGTGCCACCAGCAGAGAGAGGATAGCGGGAGTGGCTGAGCAGTTCTTC. The chain uses TRBV15 and TRBJ2-1; 9 bases match TRBD2. Germline V lookup: CDR1 LNHNV, CDR2 YYDKDF (reference sequence). This CDR3 contains 16 residues. The ends lost 0 bases at V and 9 bases at J; junction bases unmatched: 9.

V and J are TRBV5-1 and TRBJ2-3; TRBD2 agrees at 7 bases. Losses at the gene ends were 0 bases for V and 2 bases for J; bases not matched to a gene: 9. Germline V gene sequence: CDR1 SGHRS, CDR2 YFSETQ. The CDR3 contains 17 residues. CDR3 amino acids: CASSLAGGRGFTDTQYF. The CDR3 coding sequence is TGCGCCAGCAGCTTGGCCGGCGGGAGAGGTTTCACAGATACGCAGTATTTT.

J is TRBJ1-4 and V is TRBV5-1, with D unclear. The CDR3 is made up of 14 amino acids. Germline V gene data show CDR1 as SGHRS and CDR2 as YFSETQ. The V end was cut by 1 base, the J end by 8 bases, with 12 bases between. CDR3 loop: CASSLSQAGEKLFF. DNA of the CDR3: TGCGCCAGCAGCTTGTCGCAGGCTGGGGAAAAACTGTTTTTT.

This CDR3 reads CASSLRFVGEASNNEQFF. CDR3 bases: TGTGCCAGCAGCCTCCGTTTTGTGGGGGAGGCCTCGAACAATGAGCAGTTCTTC. This chain connects TRBV3-1 (or the pseudogene TRBV3-2) to TRBJ2-1; maybe TRBD2 (6 bases). Trimming cost V 4 bases and J 5 bases, with 24 bases left between them. CDR1 is LGHDT and CDR2 is YNNKEL in the germline V gene (reference sequence). The CDR3 is 18 amino acids.

This rearrangement joins TRBV19 to TRBJ2-7; 7 bases agree with TRBD2. The CDR3 contains 14 residues. After removal of 4 bases from V and 3 bases from J, the junction contained 6 bases not matched to a gene. CDR1 and CDR2 from the germline V gene are LNHDA and SQIVND (reference sequence). The CDR3 is CASSNSGEGYEQYF. The CDR3 DNA reads as TGTGCCAGTAGTAACTCGGGGGAGGGCTACGAGCAGTACTTC.

This clone was counted only a few times. V gene TRBV5-1 combines with J gene TRBJ2-2; maybe TRBD1 (7 bases). CDR3 length: 13 amino acids. The V gene's germline CDR1 is SGHRS and CDR2 YFSETQ. The V end was cut by 4 bases, the J end by 5 bases, with 9 bases between. CDR3: CASSQGGTGELFF. CDR3 nucleotide sequence: TGCGCCAGCAGCCAGGGGGGTACCGGGGAGCTGTTTTTT.

This chain links TRBV5-4 with TRBJ2-3; TRBD2 might be the D (5 bases). CDR1 and CDR2 from the germline V gene are SGHNT and YYREEE (reference sequence). Trimming pared 0 bases from V and 0 bases from J, leaving 14 bases between. The CDR3 is 17 residues long. CDR3 amino acids: CASSLARRAGSTDTQYF. The CDR3 DNA reads as TGTGCCAGCAGCTTGGCCCGCCGGGCGGGTAGCACAGATACGCAGTATTTT.

The rearrangement links TRBV10-3 to TRBJ1-3; weak D call: TRBD1 (6 bases). Germline V gives CDR1 ENHRY, CDR2 SYGVKD. The CDR3 has 16 amino acids. Between the trimmed V and J ends, which lost 2 bases and 0 bases, there was a span of 11 bases. The DNA of the CDR3 is TGTGCCATCAGTGAGAACGAACAGGGCTCTGGAAACACCATATATTTT. Translating it yields CAISENEQGSGNTIYF.

The rearrangement uses TRBV29-1 and TRBJ2-7; 7 bases fit TRBD1. This CDR3 spans 15 amino acids. The V and J ends lost 7 bases and 5 bases, in that order; junction bases with no gene match: 17. Germline loops: CDR1 SQVTM, CDR2 ANQGSEA. The CDR3 protein is CSAAGQAFLGDEQYF. The CDR3 DNA sequence: TGCAGCGCCGCCGGACAGGCATTCCTTGGGGACGAGCAGTACTTC.

The chain carries TRBV10-1 and TRBJ1-3, with D maybe TRBD1 (5 bases). The CDR3 sequence is 16 residues long. Trimming stripped 11 bases from V and 2 bases from J, with 22 bases between. CDR1 is WNHNN, CDR2 SYGVQD, per germline (reference sequence). CDR3 loop: CAGKGIGVGTGNTIYF. In DNA, the CDR3 is TGCGCCGGAAAGGGGATAGGGGTGGGAACTGGAAACACCATATATTTT.

This clone was recorded only once. This rearrangement joins TRBV7-9 to TRBJ2-7, with D possibly being TRBD1 (6 bases). This CDR3 contains 14 residues. Germline lookup yields CDR1 SEHNR and CDR2 FQNEAQ (reference sequence). The V end lost 3 bases, the J end lost 2 bases, and 11 bases lay between the germline ends. The CDR3 sequence is CASSFGDRPYEQYF. The CDR3, as DNA: TGTGCCAGCAGCTTTGGCGACAGGCCCTACGAGCAGTACTTC. The entire variable domain, with the rest obtained from reference TRBV7-9 and TRBJ2-7, is as follows: DTGVSQNPRHKITKRGQNVTFRCDPISEHNRLYWYRQTLGQGPEFLTYFQNEAQLEKSRLLSDRFSAERPKGSFSTLEIQRTEQGDSAMYLCASSFGDRPYEQYFGPGTRLTVT.

The V and J genes are TRBV9 and TRBJ2-1, with 7 bases that match TRBD2. The CDR3 has 18 residues. Trimming cost V 0 bases and J 5 bases; bases outside gene matches: 14. CDR1 and CDR2 from the germline V gene are SGDLS and YYNGEE. The CDR3 coding sequence is TGTGCCAGCAGCGTAGTAATCGATCCTAGCGGTCTAGACAATGAGCAGTTCTTC. Translation gives CASSVVIDPSGLDNEQFF.

The chain couples TRBV19 to TRBJ2-2; possible D gene TRBD2, 5 bases. Trimming took 6 bases from V and 3 from J, leaving 8 bases between them. The germline V gene encodes CDR1 LNHDA and CDR2 SQIVND (reference sequence). The CDR3 totals 13 residues. The CDR3 spells CASSGVDTGELFF. CDR3 coding DNA: TGTGCCAGTAGCGGGGTAGACACCGGGGAGCTGTTTTTT.

The count of this clone is one. The chain employs TRBV6-5 and TRBJ1-6; 9 bases agree with TRBD1. The V gene's germline CDR1 is MNHEY and CDR2 SVGAGI. Trimming at V came to 4 bases and at J to 8 bases, leaving 3 bases not matched to a gene. The CDR3 is 14 amino acids. Here the CDR3 reads CASSWTGVDSPLHF. The CDR3 DNA follows: TGTGCCAGCAGTTGGACAGGGGTGGATTCACCCCTCCACTTT.

This clone was observed a single time. J is TRBJ2-7 and V is TRBV28, with 8 bases aligning to TRBD2. The germline V gene encodes CDR1 MDHEN and CDR2 SYDVKM. V dropped 1 base and J dropped 3; count of bases not matched to a gene: 2. The CDR3 has 14 residues. CDR3 nucleotides: TGTGCCAGCAGTTTATCGGGGGGGAACTACGAGCAGTACTTC. It translates to CASSLSGGNYEQYF.